This entry lists 26 T cell receptor beta chains sequenced from one sample in a study of blood T cell repertoires in COVID-19. This table comes from immunoSEQ multiplex PCR, and its TCRdb copy is limited to in-frame clones, with some not included. The sample holds roughly 100,000 clones; 81% are singletons and the top ten take 4.5% to 5.5%. Sequencing used peripheral blood. Receptors were obtained from a man older than 75 with COVID-19, enrolled during active disease.

This chain joins TRBV5-1 and TRBJ1-4, with a possible D match to TRBD1 (5 bases). The CDR3 is 16 residues long. Germline loops: CDR1 SGHRS, CDR2 YFSETQ. Trimming left V 4 bases short and J 10 bases short, with 23 bases between. Here the CDR3 reads CASSDRGGTVGGKLFF. As DNA, the CDR3 is TGCGCCAGCAGCGACCGGGGAGGGACGGTAGGCGGAAAACTGTTTTTT.

The chain is built from TRBV9 and TRBJ1-3, with D possibly matching TRBD1 (5 bases). This CDR3 contains 15 residues. CDR1 SGDLS and CDR2 YYNGEE come from the germline V gene. V dropped 0 bases and J dropped 0 bases, with 7 bases sitting between them. The CDR3 here is CASSVGQGSGNTIYF. The CDR3 region has the DNA TGTGCCAGCAGCGTAGGGCAGGGCTCTGGAAACACCATATATTTT. Full variable domain (rest looked up from reference TRBV9 and TRBJ1-3): DSGVTQTPKHLITATGQRVTLRCSPRSGDLSVYWYQQSLDQGLQFLIQYYNGEERAKGNILERFSAQQFPDLHSELNLSSLELGDSALYFCASSVGQGSGNTIYFGEGSWLTVV.

The J gene is TRBJ1-3, the V gene TRBV3-1 (or the pseudogene TRBV3-2), with unresolved D. Trimming pared 5 bases from V and 5 bases from J, leaving 16 bases between. CDR1 LGHDT and CDR2 YNNKEL come from the germline V gene (reference sequence). The CDR3 length is 15 residues. The CDR3 protein is CASSSDLWNRNTIYF. For the CDR3, the DNA is TGTGCCAGCAGCTCAGACTTATGGAACCGAAACACCATATATTTT.

The rearrangement uses TRBV6-6 and TRBJ2-1; 15 bases align to TRBD2. Germline V gene lookup returns CDR1 MNHNY and CDR2 SVGAGI (reference sequence). The CDR3 spans 20 residues. Trimming at V came to 5 bases and at J to 7 bases, leaving 18 bases not matched to a gene. The CDR3 DNA sequence: TGTGCCAGCAGTCCCGCGGGACTAGCGGGAGGATGGGCGTACGGGAATGAGCAGTTCTTC. Protein: CASSPAGLAGGWAYGNEQFF.

A few counts support this clone. V usage is TRBV5-1 and J usage is TRBJ2-2, with a tentative D call TRBD1 (5 bases). V was trimmed by 0 bases and J by 3 bases, leaving 9 bases between them. Germline assignment: CDR1 SGHRS and CDR2 YFSETQ. This CDR3 region has 15 residues. The CDR3 DNA reads as TGCGCCAGCAGCTTGGTGGGCAGGGACACCGGGGAGCTGTTTTTT. This sequence encodes CASSLVGRDTGELFF. The whole variable domain, filled in from reference TRBV5-1 and TRBJ2-2, reads KAGVTQTPRYLIKTRGQQVTLSCSPISGHRSVSWYQQTPGQGLQFLFEYFSETQRNKGNFPGRFSGRQFSNSRSEMNVSTLELGDSALYLCASSLVGRDTGELFFGEGSRLTVL.

The chain is built from TRBV4-3 and TRBJ1-6; D not resolved. Germline V CDR1 and CDR2: LGHNA, YSLEER. CDR3 length: 14 amino acids. The ends were cut back, 2 bases at V and 5 bases at J, with 7 bases in the middle. The CDR3 sequence: CASSQRSNNSPLHF. The CDR3, as DNA: TGCGCCAGCAGCCAACGGTCAAATAATTCACCCCTCCACTTT.

This clone was counted a few times. This rearrangement joins TRBV3-1 (or the pseudogene TRBV3-2) to TRBJ1-1, with D possibly being TRBD1 (6 bases). Trimming stripped 5 bases from V and 4 bases from J, with 14 bases between. There are 14 residues in the CDR3. CDR1 is LGHDT, CDR2 YNNKEL, per germline (reference sequence). DNA of the CDR3: TGTGCCAGCAGCTACCTAACAGGGCCCACTGAAGCTTTCTTT. Amino acids: CASSYLTGPTEAFF.

Ten or more counts support this clone. J is TRBJ1-2 and V is TRBV4-3, with TRBD1 matching over 7 bases. The V and J ends lost 2 bases and 8 bases, in that order; junction bases with no gene match: 8. The CDR3 has 14 amino acids. CDR1 is LGHNA and CDR2 is YSLEER in the germline V gene. The CDR3 DNA sequence: TGCGCCAGCAGCCAACAACACAGGGGTCGGGGCTACACCTTC. Its translation is CASSQQHRGRGYTF.

The sample holds a few counts of this clone. V and J are TRBV28 and TRBJ2-1; TRBD1 aligns across 9 bases. This CDR3 spans 15 amino acids. V gave up 5 bases and J gave up 1 base; unmatched junction bases: 3. Germline assignment: CDR1 MDHEN and CDR2 SYDVKM. CDR3 sequence reads: CASSAGTGSYNEQFF. CDR3 nucleotides: TGTGCCAGCAGTGCCGGGACAGGGTCCTACAATGAGCAGTTCTTC.

The gene calls are TRBV19 and TRBJ1-1; 8 nucleotides agree with TRBD1. This CDR3 region has 15 residues. The junction had 9 bases not matched to a gene; V was cut back by 5 bases and J by 4 bases. Germline CDR1 reads LNHDA; CDR2 reads SQIVND (reference sequence). CDR3 DNA sequence: TGTGCCAGTAGTTCCAGGGGGCTCTTGCCCACTGAAGCTTTCTTT. Translating gives CASSSRGLLPTEAFF.

The chain employs TRBV7-2 and TRBJ1-2, with 8 positions matching TRBD1. Germline V gives CDR1 SGHTA, CDR2 FQGNSA. V was pared by 5 bases and J by 4 bases, with 9 bases of the junction left unmatched. The CDR3 totals 15 residues. In nucleotides, the CDR3 is TGTGCCAGCAGCACCGGACAGGGCGGCATCTATGGCTACACCTTC. It codes for CASSTGQGGIYGYTF.

The rearrangement uses TRBV5-5 and TRBJ1-3; D is ambiguous. CDR1 is SGHKS, CDR2 YYEKEE, per germline (reference sequence). CDR3 length: 13 residues. The V gene lost 1 base and the J gene lost 1 base, with 3 bases spanning the gap. The CDR3 nucleotides are TGTGCCAGCAGCTTGCATTCTGGAAACACCATATATTTT. Protein: CASSLHSGNTIYF.

The genes are TRBV6-5 and TRBJ1-2, with 7 bases that match TRBD1. This CDR3 is 16 amino acids long. CDR1 is MNHEY and CDR2 is SVGAGI in the germline V gene. Trimming removed 4 bases from V and 0 bases from J; junction bases left unmatched: 8. The CDR3 nucleotides read TGTGCCAGCAGTTTATACGGACAGGAAGCTAACTATGGCTACACCTTC. The encoded protein is CASSLYGQEANYGYTF.

The chain recombines TRBV27 with TRBJ2-7; 10 nucleotides agree with TRBD2. The CDR3 consists of 15 residues. From germline, CDR1 is MNHEY and CDR2 SMNVEV (reference sequence). J was trimmed by 7 bases and V by 0 bases; bases with no gene match: 6. CDR3 loop: CASSLSLAGAREQYF. As DNA, the CDR3 is TGTGCCAGCAGTTTATCTCTAGCGGGAGCTCGAGAGCAGTACTTC.

The chain links TRBV20-1 to TRBJ2-7; no clear D gene. Trimming removed 3 bases at V and 7 bases at J, with 19 bases between. Germline assignment: CDR1 DFQATT and CDR2 SNEGSKA (reference sequence). The CDR3 has 14 amino acids. The CDR3 bases are TGCAGTGCTAGTCCCCGGAGACTCTCAAGGGAGCAGTACTTC. It encodes CSASPRRLSREQYF.

The chain is built from TRBV5-1 and TRBJ1-4, with TRBD1 matching 9 bases. Looked up from germline, CDR1 is SGHRS and CDR2 is YFSETQ. CDR3 length: 15 amino acids. J lost 6 bases, V lost 0 bases, and 3 bases had no gene match. The CDR3 here is CASSLEGTGYEKLFF. The CDR3 DNA reads TGCGCCAGCAGCTTGGAAGGGACAGGGTATGAAAAACTGTTTTTT.

This clone was counted a single time. The J gene is TRBJ2-7, the V gene TRBV28; D possibly corresponds to TRBD1 (5 bases). The CDR3 contains 16 residues. V gave up 3 bases and J gave up 0 bases, with 15 bases separating them. In germline, CDR1 is MDHEN, CDR2 SYDVKM. CDR3 amino acids: CASSFTRAPSSYEQYF. The DNA for the CDR3 is TGTGCCAGCAGTTTCACCAGGGCCCCGAGCTCCTACGAGCAGTACTTC.

The chain recombines TRBV30 with TRBJ1-1; TRBD1 is a possible D gene (5 bases). CDR3 length: 12 residues. CDR1 GTSNPN and CDR2 SVGIG come from the germline V gene (reference sequence). V gave up 2 bases and J gave up 3 bases, with 7 bases separating them. The CDR3 spells CAWSRGYTEAFF. The CDR3 coding sequence is TGTGCCTGGAGTAGGGGTTACACTGAAGCTTTCTTT.

V and J are TRBV7-7 and TRBJ2-5; 7 bases agree with TRBD2. V shed 5 bases, J shed 6 bases, and the junction held 15 bases outside the gene matches. Looked up from germline, CDR1 is SSHAT and CDR2 is FNYEAQ (reference sequence). The CDR3 totals 16 residues. The CDR3 here is CASSRALAGGGKTQYF. CDR3 DNA: TGTGCCAGCAGCCGCGCCTTAGCGGGCGGTGGGAAGACCCAGTACTTC.

In regard to this clone: Other DNA variants within this sample encode the same CDR3. The chain combines TRBV6-5 with TRBJ1-2; 7 bases map to TRBD1. The CDR3 totals 12 residues. Trimming took 5 bases from V and 7 from J; bases not matched to a gene: 4. The germline V gene encodes CDR1 MNHEY and CDR2 SVGAGI. The CDR3 sequence: CASSPQGFGYTF. CDR3 DNA sequence: TGTGCCAGCAGTCCACAGGGGTTTGGCTACACCTTC.

This chain joins TRBV10-3 and TRBJ1-3; 9 nucleotides agree with TRBD1. CDR1 and CDR2 (germline): ENHRY, SYGVKD. The length of the CDR3 is 15 residues. Losses at the gene ends were 5 bases for V and 4 bases for J; bases not matched to a gene: 6. The CDR3 here is CAISQGQGFGNTIYF. The CDR3 DNA is TGTGCCATCAGTCAGGGACAGGGTTTCGGAAACACCATATATTTT.

The chain combines TRBV18 with TRBJ2-5; 12 positions agree with TRBD2. This CDR3 comprises 17 residues. V gave up 4 bases and J gave up 5 bases; unmatched junction bases: 11. Germline values: CDR1 KGHSH, CDR2 LQKENI. The CDR3 loop reads CASSQRLAGVGGETQYF. The DNA for the CDR3 is TGTGCCAGCTCACAACGACTAGCGGGAGTTGGTGGGGAGACCCAGTACTTC.

This clone was counted a single time. V usage is TRBV20-1 and J usage is TRBJ2-4, with D unresolved. V was pared by 0 bases and J by 6 bases, with 3 bases between. This CDR3 has 11 residues. The germline V gene encodes CDR1 DFQATT and CDR2 SNEGSKA (reference sequence). The CDR3 nucleotides read TGCAGTGCTAGAGAAGCAAACATTCAGTACTTC. Its translation is CSAREANIQYF.

This chain links TRBV5-1 with TRBJ2-7; 7 bases align to TRBD2. The V segment lost 5 bases and the J segment 6 bases; nucleotides outside the gene matches: 11. The CDR3 totals 14 residues. CDR1 is SGHRS and CDR2 is YFSETQ in the germline V gene. This CDR3 is CASRVDSGLPEQYF. DNA for the CDR3: TGCGCCAGCAGGGTGGATAGCGGGTTGCCCGAGCAGTACTTC.

This clone has more than one count but fewer than ten. J is TRBJ2-7 and V is TRBV10-3; the D gene is possibly TRBD2 (6 bases). V was shortened by 3 bases and J by 1 base, with 7 bases between the two germline ends. From germline, CDR1 is ENHRY and CDR2 SYGVKD. The CDR3 consists of 13 residues. The CDR3 DNA reads TGTGCCATCAGTGATGGACTATCCTACGAGCAGTACTTC. It codes for CAISDGLSYEQYF.

The V gene is TRBV19, the J gene TRBJ2-5; a possible D gene is TRBD1 (6 bases). The CDR3 length is 12 residues. The germline CDR1 and CDR2 sequences are LNHDA and SQIVND (reference sequence). V lost 5 bases, J lost 7 bases, and 11 bases lay in between. The CDR3 DNA sequence: TGTGCCAGTAGTGGGGACACCCCGACCCAGTACTTC. This encodes CASSGDTPTQYF.